Each of the 11 T cell receptor beta chains below was sequenced from the same sample in a study of Ad26.COV2.S vaccination and SARS-CoV-2 variants. Generated by immunoSEQ multiplex PCR, the TCRdb table keeps only in-frame clones and is missing some. The data contain 200,000 to 300,000 clones, roughly 85% of them singletons. Treatment denoted: about 20 received Ad26.COV2.S at low or high dose, single or two shots; roughly five received placebo; per-sample allocation not given. Samples came from day 63 after the first vaccine or placebo injection. The specimen comprised peripheral blood, sampled in a trial of Ad26.COV2.S vaccine versus placebo. The receptors stem from a person aged 18-60 years who received the Ad26.COV2.S COVID-19 vaccine or a placebo.

V and J are TRBV11-1 and TRBJ2-7, with 10 nucleotides matching TRBD2. This CDR3 has 15 residues. Losses at the gene ends were 5 bases for V and 2 bases for J; bases not matched to a gene: 6. Germline CDR1 reads SGHAT; CDR2 reads FQDESV (reference sequence). Here the CDR3 DNA reads TGTGCCAGCAGCCTAAGCACTAGCGGGGCCTACGAGCAGTACTTC. Amino acids: CASSLSTSGAYEQYF.

This chain joins TRBV5-1 and TRBJ2-1; D unresolved. This CDR3 region has 14 residues. The germline gives CDR1 SGHRS, CDR2 YFSETQ. The V end lost 0 bases, the J end lost 9 bases, and 13 bases lay between the germline ends. The CDR3 DNA follows: TGCGCCAGCAGCTTGGCCACGGAAACGGGTGAGCAGTTCTTC. Encoded protein: CASSLATETGEQFF.

In this sample, this clone turned up a few times. The chain joins TRBV5-6 to TRBJ1-4; D is ambiguous. The germline gives CDR1 SGHDT, CDR2 YYEEEE. V dropped 2 bases and J dropped 14 bases, with 22 bases sitting between them. This CDR3 region has 15 residues. The CDR3: CASSFLSSGPWHLFF. The CDR3 DNA is TGTGCCAGCAGCTTTCTCTCATCGGGTCCTTGGCACCTGTTTTTT.

The gene calls are TRBV7-9 and TRBJ1-1, with 9 bases identical to TRBD1. Per the germline V gene, CDR1 is SEHNR and CDR2 is FQNEAQ (reference sequence). This CDR3 is built from 15 residues. V trimming: 5 bases; J trimming: 4 bases; junction bases outside the gene matches: 8. DNA of the CDR3: TGTGCCAGCAGCCCTTACAGGGGGCGAGGCACTGAAGCTTTCTTT. Translation gives CASSPYRGRGTEAFF.

The chain links TRBV3-1 (or the pseudogene TRBV3-2) to TRBJ2-1; the match to TRBD1 covers 8 bases. The CDR3 has 15 amino acids. Germline V gene data show CDR1 as LGHDT and CDR2 as YNNKEL (reference sequence). V shed 3 bases, J shed 4 bases, and the junction held 5 bases outside the gene matches. CDR3 in amino acids: CASSHQGATYNEQFF. DNA for the CDR3: TGTGCCAGCAGCCACCAGGGGGCGACGTACAATGAGCAGTTCTTC.

This chain connects TRBV5-1 to TRBJ2-3; no firm D call. The CDR3 runs to 15 residues. V was pared by 1 base and J by 6 bases, with 15 bases between. Germline lookup yields CDR1 SGHRS and CDR2 YFSETQ. The CDR3 DNA reads TGCGCCAGCAGCTTGCTTAGAGGAAATCCCGATACGCAGTATTTT. Residues: CASSLLRGNPDTQYF. The variable domain in full, completed from reference TRBV5-1 and TRBJ2-3, reads KAGVTQTPRYLIKTRGQQVTLSCSPISGHRSVSWYQQTPGQGLQFLFEYFSETQRNKGNFPGRFSGRQFSNSRSEMNVSTLELGDSALYLCASSLLRGNPDTQYFGPGTRLTVL.

V usage is TRBV3-1 (or the pseudogene TRBV3-2) and J usage is TRBJ1-2; a weak D match, TRBD1 (6 bases). The CDR3 covers 13 residues. CDR1 and CDR2 (germline): LGHDT, YNNKEL (reference sequence). Deletions cut 5 bases from V and 8 bases from J, with 15 bases between. CDR3 coding DNA: TGTGCCAGCAGCTCCCCAAACAGGGTCGGCTACACCTTC. This codes for CASSSPNRVGYTF.

This chain joins TRBV30 and TRBJ1-1; tentative D call: TRBD1 (5 bases). Trimming stripped 4 bases from V and 1 base from J, with 13 bases between. CDR3 size: 14 residues. Germline assignment: CDR1 GTSNPN and CDR2 SVGIG (reference sequence). The CDR3 DNA sequence: TGTGCCTGGAATCCGGGACGGACGAACACTGAAGCTTTCTTT. Translated, it gives CAWNPGRTNTEAFF.

The chain carries TRBV28 and TRBJ1-3, with no clear D. Germline V gene sequence: CDR1 MDHEN, CDR2 SYDVKM. This CDR3 region has 15 residues. With 5 bases removed from V and 4 bases from J, the gap between germline ends came to 15 bases. The CDR3 is CASSARKRRGNTIYF. CDR3 coding DNA: TGTGCCAGCAGTGCCCGGAAACGAAGGGGAAACACCATATATTTT.

The chain links TRBV5-6 to TRBJ2-7; D possibly corresponds to TRBD1 (6 bases). Germline V gene data show CDR1 as SGHDT and CDR2 as YYEEEE. The V and J ends lost 0 bases and 2 bases respectively, with 12 bases between them. There are 15 residues in the CDR3. CDR3 DNA sequence: TGTGCCAGCAGCTTGGACAGGGTCTTTACCTACGAGCAGTACTTC. Amino acids: CASSLDRVFTYEQYF. Together with reference TRBV5-6 and TRBJ2-7, the CDR3 gives the full variable domain: DAGVTQSPTHLIKTRGQQVTLRCSPKSGHDTVSWYQQALGQGPQFIFQYYEEEERQRGNFPDRFSGHQFPNYSSELNVNALLLGDSALYLCASSLDRVFTYEQYFGPGTRLTVT.

This clone appeared a few times. Being one base from a much bigger clone, this may be a read error. The identical CDR3 is also encoded by other nucleotide sequences in the sample. The chain recombines TRBV3-1 (or the pseudogene TRBV3-2) with TRBJ1-2, with unresolved D. CDR1 is LGHDT and CDR2 is YNNKEL in the germline V gene (reference sequence). Trimming left V 5 bases short and J 4 bases short, with 5 bases between. The CDR3 is made up of 11 amino acids. The CDR3 is CASSSSYGYTF. The DNA for the CDR3 is TGTGCCAGCAGCTCAAGCTATGGCTACACCTTC.